This record covers a single T cell receptor beta chain. As yet, its antigen is unknown. The V end was cut by 5 bases, the J end by 3 bases, with 14 bases between. The CDR3 contains 14 residues. CDR1 and CDR2 from the germline V gene are SGHRS and YFSETQ. This sample is part of a study of T cell responses to AZD1222 COVID-19 vaccine. Turning to the study itself: The analysis combined second doses at about 4 or about 12 weeks. Study outcomes and limitations: Spike-specific TCR breadth and depth were elevated following two AZD1222 doses. None of the repertoires were sampled until the peak T cell response had passed. Females outnumbered males among donors, who were mostly white British; clonal diversity was possibly underestimated.

The assay was immunoSEQ multiplex PCR, and TCRdb's table has in-frame clones only and misses some. The sample shows 90,000 to 110,000 clones, roughly 90% of them seen only once. This TCR derives from an adult in good health. The sequencing used peripheral blood, collected on day 0 of AZD1222 vaccination. The V and J genes are TRBV5-1 and TRBJ1-1; D unclear. The CDR3 nucleotides are TGCGCCAGCAGGGCGGGCTCGACGGACACTGAAGCTTTCTTT. Translation gives CASRAGSTDTEAFF. Full variable domain (rest looked up from reference TRBV5-1 and TRBJ1-1): KAGVTQTPRYLIKTRGQQVTLSCSPISGHRSVSWYQQTPGQGLQFLFEYFSETQRNKGNFPGRFSGRQFSNSRSEMNVSTLELGDSALYLCASRAGSTDTEAFFGQGTRLTVV.